Listed below are T cell receptor beta chains from one sample, sequenced in a study of T cells after yellow fever vaccination. MiXCR was run by TCRdb on the 5' RACE reads, yielding one entry per CDR3 protein. This repertoire shows hundreds of thousands of distinct CDR3 sequences, 15% to 20% found once; its top ten account for roughly an eighth. This specimen was PBMCs, taken 15 days after the yellow fever booster vaccination. These receptors originate from a man aged 25 to 45 who received the YFV17D yellow fever vaccine. The CDR3 runs from the conserved cysteine through the conserved F or W. The D gene is left open where the match is weak. A clone size is listed for some rows: how often the clone was seen (once, few, many), or a class if it is expanded.

V	size	D	J	CDR3	DNA
TRBV11-2	NA	NA	TRBJ2-1	CASSYGGSLGGIEQFF	TGTGCCAGCAGTTATGGGGGCAGCCTAGGAGGAATTGAGCAGTTCTTC
TRBV20-1	NA	TRBD2	TRBJ2-1	CSANNLAGDEQFF	TGCAGTGCTAATAATCTAGCGGGCGATGAGCAGTTCTTC
TRBV4-2	few	TRBD1	TRBJ1-1	CASSQDRDRGTEAFF	TGTGCCAGCAGCCAAGATCGGGACAGGGGTACTGAAGCTTTCTTT
TRBV20-1	few	TRBD2	TRBJ2-1	CSAPEGLAGGGEQFF	TGCAGTGCACCCGAAGGACTAGCGGGAGGGGGTGAGCAGTTCTTC
TRBV7-9	NA	TRBD1	TRBJ1-1	CASSRRRDSDEAFF	TGTGCCAGCAGCAGACGCCGGGACAGCGATGAAGCTTTCTTT
TRBV7-9	NA	NA	TRBJ2-3	CASSPATTDTQYF	TGTGCCAGCAGCCCAGCTACCACAGATACGCAGTATTTT
TRBV12-3/TRBV12-4	NA	NA	TRBJ2-3	CAVSPGETADTQYF	TGTGCCGTTAGTCCGGGGGAAACCGCAGATACGCAGTATTTT
TRBV6-1	NA	NA	TRBJ2-1	CASSPGETYNEQFF	TGTGCCAGCAGCCCCGGGGAAACCTACAATGAGCAGTTCTTC
TRBV7-2	few	TRBD2	TRBJ2-1	CASSLTGTSPNEQFF	TGTGCCAGCAGCTTAACGGGGACTAGCCCAAATGAGCAGTTCTTC
TRBV2	few	NA	TRBJ2-7	CASSAPPQGTYEQYF	TGTGCCAGCAGTGCCCCCCCGCAGGGTACCTACGAGCAGTACTTC
TRBV5-1	NA	NA	TRBJ2-7	CASSLGGMRYEQYF	TGCGCCAGCAGCTTGGGGGGCATGAGGTACGAGCAGTACTTC
TRBV7-9	NA	NA	TRBJ2-1	CASTLSRGGNEQFF	TGTGCCAGCACCTTATCCAGGGGAGGAAATGAGCAGTTCTTC
TRBV7-6	many	TRBD1	TRBJ1-1	CASSLRTGNTEAFF	TGTGCCAGCAGCTTAAGGACAGGGAACACTGAAGCTTTCTTT
TRBV7-2	NA	TRBD2	TRBJ2-1	CASSLASGRNNEQFF	TGTGCCAGCAGCTTAGCCAGCGGGAGAAACAATGAGCAGTTCTTC
TRBV7-2	few	NA	TRBJ2-5	CASSLVEMTQYF	TGTGCCAGCAGCTTAGTAGAGATGACCCAGTACTTC
TRBV12-3/TRBV12-4	NA	TRBD2	TRBJ2-5	CASRLGLAGKEETQYF	TGTGCCAGCAGGTTAGGACTAGCGGGGAAAGAAGAGACCCAGTACTTC
TRBV28	NA	NA	TRBJ2-7	CASSQSGLGLYEQYF	TGTGCCAGCAGTCAATCAGGGCTGGGGCTCTACGAGCAGTACTTC
TRBV6-2/TRBV6-3	NA	TRBD1	TRBJ2-1	CATGQGAYNEQFF	TGTGCCACGGGACAGGGGGCATACAATGAGCAGTTCTTC
TRBV14	few	TRBD2	TRBJ2-7	CASSRELAMTSGTKEQYF	TGTGCCAGCAGCCGGGAACTTGCGATGACTAGCGGGACAAAGGAGCAGTACTTC
TRBV7-9	few	NA	TRBJ1-1	CASSFRTELNTEAFF	TGTGCCAGCAGCTTTCGGACAGAGCTGAACACTGAAGCTTTCTTT
TRBV10-2	few	NA	TRBJ2-3	CASSESLASTDTQYF	TGCGCCAGCAGTGAGAGTCTAGCGAGCACAGATACGCAGTATTTT
TRBV29-1	few	NA	TRBJ1-1	CSVVQRNTEAFF	TGCAGCGTTGTTCAGAGGAACACTGAAGCTTTCTTT
TRBV29-1	NA	NA	TRBJ2-5	CSVEDTGWGTQYF	TGCAGCGTTGAAGATACGGGCTGGGGGACCCAGTACTTC
TRBV20-1	NA	NA	TRBJ1-1	CSARDRLIDTEAFF	TGCAGTGCTAGGGACCGGCTGATTGACACTGAAGCTTTCTTT
TRBV3-1	few	NA	TRBJ2-5	CASSQERLQGQETQYF	TGTGCCAGCAGCCAAGAGCGATTGCAGGGACAAGAGACCCAGTACTTC
TRBV7-2	NA	NA	TRBJ2-5	CASSPPPNQETQYF	TGTGCCAGCAGCCCCCCCCCTAACCAAGAGACCCAGTACTTC
TRBV12-3/TRBV12-4	NA	NA	TRBJ1-5	CASTLGGIGGNQPQHF	TGTGCCAGCACCTTGGGGGGGATAGGGGGTAATCAGCCCCAGCATTTT
TRBV7-2	many	NA	TRBJ2-1	CASSPPEKGSSYNEQFF	TGTGCCAGCAGCCCACCGGAAAAGGGGAGCTCCTACAATGAGCAGTTCTTC